Reported below is one TCR beta chain. Antigen: not known. These data are taken from a study of T cell responses to AZD1222 COVID-19 vaccine. V lost 5 bases, J lost 6 bases, and 14 bases lay in between. The CDR3 runs 14 residues. Germline CDR1 MNHEY, CDR2 SVGAGI. Some clones are missing from TCRdb's copy, which holds only in-frame ones; the method was immunoSEQ multiplex PCR. Of 110,000 or so clones in the sample, roughly 86% were seen once. Second doses were pooled across both intervals (about 4 or about 12 weeks). Study-wide results and caveats: At study baseline, merely six AZD1222 recipients were seropositive. Females outnumbered males among donors, who were mostly white British; clonal diversity was possibly underestimated. Spike-specific TCR breadth and depth were elevated following two AZD1222 doses.

The V call is TRBV6-5, the J call TRBJ1-5, with D possibly matching TRBD1 (5 bases). The material was peripheral blood, obtained 28 days after the second AZD1222 dose. The receptor was isolated from an adult who received the AZD1222 COVID-19 vaccine. The chain's CDR3 is CASSLSRAGQPQHF. As DNA, the CDR3 is TGTGCCAGCAGTCTCTCCAGGGCGGGTCAGCCCCAGCATTTT.